The rows below give T cell receptor beta chains drawn from one sample of a study of blood T cell repertoires in COVID-19. This table comes from immunoSEQ multiplex PCR, and its TCRdb copy is limited to in-frame clones, with some not included. The sample consists of some 110,000 clones, roughly four fifths of them appearing once. Sequencing was done on a sample of peripheral blood. Source of these receptors: a man aged 50 to 60 with acute or convalescent COVID-19. The CDR3 runs from the conserved cysteine through the conserved F or W. A D gene is named only where the DNA matches it firmly.

d_call v_call cdr3_aa
NA TRBV1 CTSSGEPTGGGEKLFF
TRBD1 TRBV2 CASSKDRNTQPQHF
NA TRBV5-6 CASSVTLDYNYNSPLHF
NA TRBV9 CASGKRRKGSYEQYF
NA TRBV12-3/TRBV12-4 CASSSGVSYGYTF
NA TRBV6-5 CASLARGYNSPLHF
TRBD2 TRBV9 CASSVGGGGANEQFF
NA TRBV7-9 CASLGGLAQYF
TRBD2 TRBV5-4 CASTSGRALSYNEQFF
NA TRBV9 CASSPLQGNQETQYF
NA TRBV5-1 CASSPPSGGGHYNEQFF
TRBD2 TRBV13 CASRVSGGSYNEQFF
NA TRBV21-1 CASSKAPGGTWMYGYTF
NA TRBV30 CAWSSRGISPLHF
TRBD1 TRBV5-3 CARSRPQGAYEQYF
TRBD1 TRBV30 CAWSTGGEEQPQHF
TRBD1 TRBV5-1 CASKGGSDTGELFF
NA TRBV28 CASRPPARGNGYTF
NA TRBV6-6 CASSASGFGNEQFF
NA TRBV6-5 CASGPPDGSNNEQFF
NA TRBV12-5 CASGLVGASNQPQHF
TRBD1 TRBV9 CASTPGQGNEKLFF
TRBD1 TRBV15 CATSTGGWSPLHF
NA TRBV5-1 CASRRTDSTREPQHF
TRBD2 TRBV6-1 CASSEVAGGYNEQFF
TRBD1 TRBV5-8 CASSLELGGQRFEAFF
TRBD2 TRBV4-1 CASSQENSGGLTDTQYF
TRBD1 TRBV28 CASSFGQGNYGYTF
NA TRBV27 CASSGLTYEQYF
TRBD2 TRBV27 CASRTSVNTGELFF